This T cell receptor (beta chain) was captured by sequencing in a study of cytomegalovirus exposure and HLA in healthy donors. The study ran its PCR with 60 Vbeta and 13 Jbeta primers. Only in-frame clones appear in the TCRdb table, and some are missing; sequencing was by immunoSEQ multiplex PCR. Of 110,000 to 150,000 clones in the sample, about 72% were seen once. The germline V and J ends were trimmed by 8 bases and 0 bases, with 8 bases remaining between them. From germline, CDR1 is MNHEY and CDR2 SVGAGI. The CDR3 runs 13 residues. The receptor was isolated from a man in his fifties or sixties in good health and CMV-seronegative. The chain uses TRBV6-5 and TRBJ1-5; D is undetermined. The sample comprised PBMCs. DNA for the CDR3: TGTGCCAGCTCCAGAAATAGCAATCAGCCCCAGCATTTT. It translates to CASSRNSNQPQHF.